The 21 T cell receptor beta chains below come from one sample, sequenced in a study of cytomegalovirus exposure and HLA in healthy donors. PCR primers comprised 60 Vbeta and 13 Jbeta primers. Clones were read by immunoSEQ multiplex PCR, and TCRdb kept only the in-frame ones, dropping some. The repertoire holds about 140,000 clones, with around 81% as singletons. Sequenced sample: PBMCs. Source of these receptors: a man aged 40-49 years in good health and CMV-seropositive.

This clone was recorded a few times. CDR3 coding DNA: TGCGCCAGCAGTGAAGTCGCGAAGCCTACCTACGAGCAGTACTTC. Translating gives CASSEVAKPTYEQYF. V gene TRBV10-1 combines with J gene TRBJ2-7, with no clear D. V lost 3 bases and J lost 2, with 14 bases in between. CDR3 size: 15 residues. The germline CDR1 and CDR2 sequences are WNHNN and SYGVQD (reference sequence).

In its sample, this clone was seen once. The chain has TRBV27 and TRBJ2-7; TRBD1 is a possible D gene (5 bases). The CDR3 spans 14 residues. CDR1 and CDR2 (germline): MNHEY, SMNVEV (reference sequence). Trimming stripped 4 bases from V and 0 bases from J, with 10 bases between. CDR3 sequence reads: CASSSTTDSYEQYF. CDR3 nucleotides: TGTGCCAGCAGTTCCACGACAGACTCCTACGAGCAGTACTTC.

J is TRBJ1-5 and V is TRBV29-1; tentatively, D is TRBD1 (5 bases). Germline V gene data show CDR1 as SQVTM and CDR2 as ANQGSEA. Trimming stripped 5 bases from V and 8 bases from J, with 19 bases between. CDR3 length: 14 residues. The CDR3 nucleotides read TGCAGCGTTACCTTGGCGACAGTGGTAGAGCCCCAGCATTTT. Amino acids: CSVTLATVVEPQHF.

CDR3: CAWSTGGYGYTF. The DNA for the CDR3 is TGTGCCTGGAGTACGGGGGGTTATGGCTACACCTTC. The chain has TRBV30 and TRBJ1-2; D is possibly TRBD1 (5 bases). This CDR3 contains 12 residues. The germline CDR1 and CDR2 sequences are GTSNPN and SVGIG (reference sequence). V lost 2 bases and J lost 5, with 9 bases in between.

The chain joins TRBV27 to TRBJ2-5, with D perhaps matching TRBD1 (7 bases). The CDR3 runs 13 residues. Looked up from germline, CDR1 is MNHEY and CDR2 is SMNVEV (reference sequence). The V end was cut by 6 bases, the J end by 3 bases, with 11 bases between. CDR3: CASSRGAEETQYF. In DNA form, the CDR3 reads TGTGCCAGCAGCAGGGGGGCAGAAGAGACCCAGTACTTC.

The V and J genes are TRBV7-9 and TRBJ2-1; 8 positions agree with TRBD2. Trimming removed 5 bases from V and 7 bases from J; junction bases left unmatched: 7. The length of the CDR3 is 14 residues. Germline CDR1 is SEHNR and CDR2 is FQNEAQ (reference sequence). For the CDR3, the DNA is TGTGCCAGCAGCCGGGGGGGGGCCCGGAATGAGCAGTTCTTC. Translated: CASSRGGARNEQFF. Using reference TRBV7-9 and TRBJ2-1 for the parts outside the CDR3, the full variable domain is DTGVSQNPRHKITKRGQNVTFRCDPISEHNRLYWYRQTLGQGPEFLTYFQNEAQLEKSRLLSDRFSAERPKGSFSTLEIQRTEQGDSAMYLCASSRGGARNEQFFGPGTRLTVL.

The chain is built from TRBV18 and TRBJ2-2, with 12 bases identical to TRBD2. Germline V gives CDR1 KGHSH, CDR2 LQKENI. V shed 3 bases and J 0 bases; nucleotides not matched to a gene: 8. This CDR3 is built from 19 residues. The CDR3 loop is CASSPPGLAGFANTGELFF. CDR3 bases: TGTGCCAGCTCACCTCCGGGACTAGCGGGTTTCGCGAACACCGGGGAGCTGTTTTTT.

This clone turned up a few times. This chain uses TRBV7-6 with TRBJ2-3, with no clear D. Trimming shortened V by 5 bases and J by 6 bases, and 12 bases separated the two germline ends. The CDR3 spans 13 residues. Germline V gives CDR1 SGHVS, CDR2 FNYEAQ. The CDR3 reads CASSLESGDTQYF. Written as DNA, the CDR3 is TGTGCCAGCAGCCTGGAGTCTGGGGATACGCAGTATTTT. Based on the CDR3 plus reference TRBV7-6 and TRBJ2-3, the full variable domain is GAGVSQSPRYKVTKRGQDVALRCDPISGHVSLYWYRQALGQGPEFLTYFNYEAQQDKSGLPNDRFSAERPEGSISTLTIQRTEQRDSAMYRCASSLESGDTQYFGPGTRLTVL.

J is TRBJ2-5 and V is TRBV2; 9 nucleotides align to TRBD2. J lost 2 bases, V lost 3 bases, and 10 bases had no gene match. Germline CDR1 SNHLY, CDR2 FYNNEI. The CDR3 totals 17 residues. This chain's CDR3 is CASSDPAGGVGQETQYF. CDR3 bases: TGTGCCAGCAGTGACCCGGCGGGGGGGGTGGGTCAAGAGACCCAGTACTTC.

CDR3 amino acids: CASIDRGSNTGELFF. The DNA for the CDR3 is TGTGCCAGCATTGACAGGGGTTCGAACACCGGGGAGCTGTTTTTT. The chain carries TRBV6-5 and TRBJ2-2; 8 bases agree with TRBD1. The CDR3 extends over 15 amino acids. CDR1 and CDR2 from the germline V gene are MNHEY and SVGAGI. Unmatched junction bases numbered 4, after V lost 7 bases and J lost 0 bases.

The chain carries TRBV18 and TRBJ1-1, with D possibly matching TRBD1 (6 bases). CDR3 size: 13 residues. Looked up from germline, CDR1 is KGHSH and CDR2 is LQKENI. V lost 3 bases to trimming and J lost 7 bases, with 12 bases between them. CDR3 sequence: CASSPRRGGEAFF. CDR3 in DNA: TGTGCCAGCTCACCCCGGAGAGGGGGTGAAGCTTTCTTT.

The chain recombines TRBV28 with TRBJ1-5; the match to TRBD1 covers 10 bases. Germline loops: CDR1 MDHEN, CDR2 SYDVKM. V lost 4 bases and J lost 1; bases outside the gene matches: 7. This CDR3 has 17 residues. The CDR3 reads CASSSGQGVMSNQPQHF. The CDR3 DNA sequence: TGTGCCAGCAGTTCCGGACAGGGGGTCATGAGCAATCAGCCCCAGCATTTT. The full variable domain, its missing parts supplied by reference TRBV28 and TRBJ1-5, is DVKVTQSSRYLVKRTGEKVFLECVQDMDHENMFWYRQDPGLGLRLIYFSYDVKMKEKGDIPEGYSVSREKKERFSLILESASTNQTSMYLCASSSGQGVMSNQPQHFGDGTRLSIL.

The genes are TRBV30 and TRBJ2-7; 8 positions match TRBD2. Germline V gene lookup returns CDR1 GTSNPN and CDR2 SVGIG (reference sequence). The CDR3 consists of 14 residues. V shed 4 bases, J shed 3 bases, and the junction held 8 bases outside the gene matches. The CDR3 DNA sequence: TGTGCCTGGAACCTCCCTAGCGGGTACTACGAGCAGTACTTC. Amino acids: CAWNLPSGYYEQYF.

In its sample, this clone was seen a few times. The chain carries TRBV6-5 and TRBJ2-7, with D tentatively TRBD1 (6 bases). Germline assignment: CDR1 MNHEY and CDR2 SVGAGI. Deletions cut 6 bases from V and 7 bases from J, with 22 bases between. The CDR3 runs to 15 residues. The chain's CDR3 is CASRIHTGSGGEQYF. The DNA for the CDR3 is TGTGCCAGCAGGATACATACAGGGTCCGGTGGTGAGCAGTACTTC.

This rearrangement joins TRBV4-3 to TRBJ1-1; the match to TRBD1 covers 7 bases. CDR1 LGHNA and CDR2 YSLEER come from the germline V gene. This CDR3 contains 15 residues. V was clipped by 0 bases and J by 2 bases; unmatched bases: 3. The CDR3 DNA reads as TGCGCCAGCAGCCAAGACAGGGGGTCTAACACTGAAGCTTTCTTT. Protein sequence: CASSQDRGSNTEAFF.

This clone was seen a few times. The chain uses TRBV30 and TRBJ2-7; TRBD2 aligns across 11 bases. The CDR3 is made up of 14 amino acids. Germline assignment: CDR1 GTSNPN and CDR2 SVGIG (reference sequence). V lost 2 bases and J lost 4; bases outside the gene matches: 4. This CDR3 reads CAWSLAGGPYEQYF. The CDR3 region has the DNA TGTGCCTGGAGTTTAGCGGGAGGGCCGTACGAGCAGTACTTC.

The chain couples TRBV10-1 to TRBJ2-1, with 7 nucleotides matching TRBD2. Germline V gene lookup returns CDR1 WNHNN and CDR2 SYGVQD (reference sequence). Unmatched junction bases numbered 6, after V lost 2 bases and J lost 5 bases. This CDR3 has 15 amino acids. CDR3 in DNA: TGCGCCAGCAGTGAGACCAGGCGGGGGAACAATGAGCAGTTCTTC. Its translation: CASSETRRGNNEQFF.

V is TRBV5-1 and J is TRBJ2-5; 9 nucleotides line up with TRBD2. Matching the DNA end better, TRBJ2-7 makes the J call doubtful. Germline V gene sequence: CDR1 SGHRS, CDR2 YFSETQ. CDR3 length: 14 amino acids. DNA for the CDR3: TGCGCCAGCAGCCGAACTAGCGGGTCCTACGAGCAGTACTTC. Its translation: CASSRTSGSYEQYF.

V usage is TRBV30 and J usage is TRBJ1-2, with D possibly being TRBD1 (5 bases). With 0 bases removed from V and 3 bases from J, the gap between germline ends came to 5 bases. The CDR3 has 12 amino acids. The V gene's germline CDR1 is GTSNPN and CDR2 SVGIG (reference sequence). The CDR3 DNA reads TGTGCCTGGAGTGTAGGGGACTATGGCTACACCTTC. Translated: CAWSVGDYGYTF.

The chain has TRBV7-8 and TRBJ1-1, with D possibly being TRBD1 (5 bases). The V gene's germline CDR1 is SGHVS and CDR2 FQNEAQ. Trimming stripped 4 bases from V and 5 bases from J, with 17 bases between. This CDR3 has 15 amino acids. The CDR3 spells CASSSYTGGETEAFF. The CDR3 nucleotides read TGTGCCAGCAGCTCTTACACGGGGGGAGAGACTGAAGCTTTCTTT. The whole variable domain, remainder taken from reference TRBV7-8 and TRBJ1-1, is GAGVSQSPRYKVAKRGQDVALRCDPISGHVSLFWYQQALGQGPEFLTYFQNEAQLDKSGLPSDRFFAERPEGSVSTLKIQRTQQEDSAVYLCASSSYTGGETEAFFGQGTRLTVV.

The chain combines TRBV5-4 with TRBJ2-5, with 8 positions matching TRBD1. The V gene's germline CDR1 is SGHNT and CDR2 YYREEE (reference sequence). The CDR3 totals 17 residues. Trimming cost V 4 bases and J 5 bases; bases outside gene matches: 16. In nucleotides, the CDR3 is TGTGCCAGCAGCGAACCACAAGGGACAGGCAATACGGAGACCCAGTACTTC. It translates to CASSEPQGTGNTETQYF.